Listed below are T cell receptor beta chains from one sample, sequenced in a study of radiation and T cells in renal cell carcinoma. Data came from immunoSEQ multiplex PCR; TCRdb stores just in-frame clones and leaves some out. The table lists 150,000 to 200,000 clones, approximately 90% of them singletons. The sample here was blood, taken from a patient whose treatment included radiotherapy and nephrectomy. These receptor sequences come from a woman aged 45-65 years with renal cell carcinoma. Both conserved end residues are part of each CDR3. Each record gives: clone size, D gene, V gene, J gene, CDR3 DNA, CDR3 protein. D genes are given only for firm matches. Clone size is stated in some rows and not others, as once, few, many or a class when expanded.

abundance: once
d_gene: NA
v_gene: TRBV15
j_gene: TRBJ2-2
CDR3nt: TGTGCCACCAGCCTGACAGGGAGGAGAAACACCGGGGAGCTGTTTTTT
CDR3aa: CATSLTGRRNTGELFF

abundance: NA
d_gene: TRBD1
v_gene: TRBV19
j_gene: TRBJ1-1
CDR3nt: TGTGCCAGTAGTACCAGGACAGGAAACACTGAAGCTTTCTTT
CDR3aa: CASSTRTGNTEAFF

abundance: NA
d_gene: NA
v_gene: TRBV30
j_gene: TRBJ1-2
CDR3nt: TGTGCCTGGAGTTCGGGAGACTATGGCTACACCTTC
CDR3aa: CAWSSGDYGYTF

abundance: NA
d_gene: NA
v_gene: TRBV7-3
j_gene: TRBJ2-5
CDR3nt: TGTGCCAGCAGCTTAACGCCAGGGCCGTCAGAGACCCAGTACTTC
CDR3aa: CASSLTPGPSETQYF

abundance: NA
d_gene: TRBD1
v_gene: TRBV9
j_gene: TRBJ1-2
CDR3nt: TGTGCCAGCAGCCCGACAGGGGTAAACTATGGCTACACCTTC
CDR3aa: CASSPTGVNYGYTF

abundance: NA
d_gene: TRBD2
v_gene: TRBV25-1
j_gene: TRBJ2-2
CDR3nt: TGTGCCAGCAGTGATTCCTCGGGACTAGGGGGAACCGGGGAGCTGTTTTTT
CDR3aa: CASSDSSGLGGTGELFF

abundance: NA
d_gene: NA
v_gene: TRBV6-4
j_gene: TRBJ1-1
CDR3nt: TGTGCCAGCAGTGCCCCGTTTACTAGTGGTGAAGCTTTCTTT
CDR3aa: CASSAPFTSGEAFF

abundance: NA
d_gene: NA
v_gene: TRBV6-5
j_gene: TRBJ2-3
CDR3nt: TGTGCCAGCAGTTCTATCAACAGGGCTAGCACAGATACGCAGTATTTT
CDR3aa: CASSSINRASTDTQYF

abundance: NA
d_gene: TRBD1
v_gene: TRBV7-8
j_gene: TRBJ2-5
CDR3nt: TGTGCCAGCAGCCGGACAGGAGTAGGGGAGACCCAGTACTTC
CDR3aa: CASSRTGVGETQYF

abundance: NA
d_gene: NA
v_gene: TRBV29-1
j_gene: TRBJ1-1
CDR3nt: TGCAGCGTTGATGGGAGCGAAGCTTTCTTT
CDR3aa: CSVDGSEAFF

abundance: NA
d_gene: NA
v_gene: TRBV4-3
j_gene: TRBJ2-5
CDR3nt: TGCGCCAGCAGCCAAGCGGGGGTATCGGGAGAGACCCAGTACTTC
CDR3aa: CASSQAGVSGETQYF

abundance: NA
d_gene: TRBD1
v_gene: TRBV29-1
j_gene: TRBJ2-5
CDR3nt: TGCAGCGTTGAGACACCGACAGGGCCAGAGACCCAGTACTTC
CDR3aa: CSVETPTGPETQYF

abundance: NA
d_gene: TRBD2
v_gene: TRBV5-1
j_gene: TRBJ2-1
CDR3nt: TGCGCCAGCAGCTCACTAGCGGGGGTAAAGTATGAGCAGTTCTTC
CDR3aa: CASSSLAGVKYEQFF

abundance: NA
d_gene: NA
v_gene: TRBV6-1
j_gene: TRBJ2-3
CDR3nt: TGTGCCAGCGGGTTTCAGGGCACAGATACGCAGTATTTT
CDR3aa: CASGFQGTDTQYF

abundance: NA
d_gene: TRBD1
v_gene: TRBV4-2
j_gene: TRBJ1-2
CDR3nt: TGTGCCAGCAGCCAAGGGGGACAGGGGACTAGGTATGGCTACACCTTC
CDR3aa: CASSQGGQGTRYGYTF

abundance: once
d_gene: NA
v_gene: TRBV4-2
j_gene: TRBJ1-3
CDR3nt: TGTGCCAGCAGCCAAGATCAAGCACTCACCATCTCTGGAAACACCATATATTTT
CDR3aa: CASSQDQALTISGNTIYF

abundance: NA
d_gene: TRBD2
v_gene: TRBV4-1
j_gene: TRBJ2-7
CDR3nt: TGCGCCAGCAGCCAGGGCGGGGGACTCCACTACGAGCAGTACTTC
CDR3aa: CASSQGGGLHYEQYF

abundance: NA
d_gene: NA
v_gene: TRBV19
j_gene: TRBJ1-1
CDR3nt: TGTGCCAGTAGCAACTACCCGCCCTCTAACACTGAAGCTTTCTTT
CDR3aa: CASSNYPPSNTEAFF

abundance: NA
d_gene: TRBD2
v_gene: TRBV7-9
j_gene: TRBJ2-3
CDR3nt: TGTGCCAGCAGCTTAGGAGCTAGCGGGCGGACTAGCACAGATACGCAGTATTTT
CDR3aa: CASSLGASGRTSTDTQYF

abundance: once
d_gene: NA
v_gene: TRBV11-2
j_gene: TRBJ1-4
CDR3nt: TGTGCCAGCAGGACCTTTAATGAAAAACTGTTTTTT
CDR3aa: CASRTFNEKLFF

abundance: NA
d_gene: NA
v_gene: TRBV14
j_gene: TRBJ1-3
CDR3nt: TGTGCCAGCAGCCATGGAGATTCTCGGGCCTCTGGAAACACCATATATTTT
CDR3aa: CASSHGDSRASGNTIYF

abundance: NA
d_gene: NA
v_gene: TRBV7-2
j_gene: TRBJ1-3
CDR3nt: TGTGCCAGCAGCCTGAACAGCATTAACTCTGGAAACACCATATATTTT
CDR3aa: CASSLNSINSGNTIYF

abundance: NA
d_gene: NA
v_gene: TRBV5-1
j_gene: TRBJ2-2
CDR3nt: TGCGCCAGCAGCTCCAACACGAACACCGGGGAGCTGTTTTTT
CDR3aa: CASSSNTNTGELFF

abundance: NA
d_gene: NA
v_gene: TRBV7-9
j_gene: TRBJ2-1
CDR3nt: TGTGCCAGCAGCCCCGGCAAGGGCACAGCCTACAATGAGCAGTTCTTC
CDR3aa: CASSPGKGTAYNEQFF

abundance: NA
d_gene: TRBD2
v_gene: TRBV7-2
j_gene: TRBJ2-5
CDR3nt: TGTGCCAGCAGCCAAGCGGGGAGAGGAGAGACCCAGTACTTC
CDR3aa: CASSQAGRGETQYF

abundance: NA
d_gene: NA
v_gene: TRBV25-1
j_gene: TRBJ1-1
CDR3nt: TGTGCCAGCAGTGCTAGGGGAGAGGGACCTGAAGCTTTCTTT
CDR3aa: CASSARGEGPEAFF

abundance: NA
d_gene: TRBD2
v_gene: TRBV6-6
j_gene: TRBJ2-5
CDR3nt: TGTGCCAGCAGGAGACTAGCGGGGCTCCAAGAGACCCAGTACTTC
CDR3aa: CASRRLAGLQETQYF

abundance: NA
d_gene: NA
v_gene: TRBV11-1
j_gene: TRBJ1-3
CDR3nt: TGTGCCAGCGGCTTGGGAGACGGGTCTGGAAACACCATATATTTT
CDR3aa: CASGLGDGSGNTIYF

abundance: NA
d_gene: NA
v_gene: TRBV5-3
j_gene: TRBJ1-2
CDR3nt: TGTGCCAGAAGCCCCGGGGCCACTTTCCGAGGCTACACCTTC
CDR3aa: CARSPGATFRGYTF

abundance: few
d_gene: TRBD1
v_gene: TRBV2
j_gene: TRBJ1-1
CDR3nt: TGTGCCAGCGTGGGGGTCGGGACAGGGAAGAGGAACACTGAAGCTTTCTTT
CDR3aa: CASVGVGTGKRNTEAFF

abundance: once
d_gene: NA
v_gene: TRBV4-2
j_gene: TRBJ1-2
CDR3nt: TGTGCCAGCAGCCAAGCGAGCGGGACCAGTGGCTACACCTTC
CDR3aa: CASSQASGTSGYTF

abundance: NA
d_gene: NA
v_gene: TRBV20-1
j_gene: TRBJ1-1
CDR3nt: TGCAGTGCTAGACAAGACACTGAAGCTTTCTTT
CDR3aa: CSARQDTEAFF

abundance: NA
d_gene: NA
v_gene: TRBV11-3
j_gene: TRBJ1-6
CDR3nt: TGTGCCAGCAGCCAGGAGCAAAATTCACCCCTCCACTTT
CDR3aa: CASSQEQNSPLHF

abundance: NA
d_gene: TRBD2
v_gene: TRBV2
j_gene: TRBJ2-2
CDR3nt: TGTGCCAGCAAGGGTCTAGCGGGGAACACCGGGGAGCTGTTTTTT
CDR3aa: CASKGLAGNTGELFF

abundance: NA
d_gene: NA
v_gene: TRBV5-1
j_gene: TRBJ2-3
CDR3nt: TGCGCCAGCAGCTTGGAGGGACGGAACACAGATACGCAGTATTTT
CDR3aa: CASSLEGRNTDTQYF

abundance: NA
d_gene: TRBD2
v_gene: TRBV6-1
j_gene: TRBJ2-1
CDR3nt: TGTGCCAGCAGCCCCCAGCGGGGGGGTCCCAATGAGCAGTTCTTC
CDR3aa: CASSPQRGGPNEQFF

abundance: NA
d_gene: NA
v_gene: TRBV25-1
j_gene: TRBJ2-7
CDR3nt: TGTGCCAGTGGTTCCTACGAGCAGTACTTC
CDR3aa: CASGSYEQYF

abundance: NA
d_gene: NA
v_gene: TRBV10-3
j_gene: TRBJ2-5
CDR3nt: TGTGCCATCAGCGACGTTGATCAGACCCAGTACTTC
CDR3aa: CAISDVDQTQYF

abundance: NA
d_gene: TRBD2
v_gene: TRBV4-2
j_gene: TRBJ2-1
CDR3nt: TGTGCCAGCAGCCGGACTAGCGGGGGGCCGGATTCCTACAATGAGCAGTTCTTC
CDR3aa: CASSRTSGGPDSYNEQFF

abundance: NA
d_gene: NA
v_gene: TRBV6-5
j_gene: TRBJ1-6
CDR3nt: TGTGCCAGCAGTTACGCCGGACCGTCTCGGAATTCACCCCTCCACTTT
CDR3aa: CASSYAGPSRNSPLHF

abundance: NA
d_gene: NA
v_gene: TRBV7-9
j_gene: TRBJ1-2
CDR3nt: TGTGCCAGCAACCGTGACGAATTTTATGGCTACACCTTC
CDR3aa: CASNRDEFYGYTF

abundance: NA
d_gene: TRBD2
v_gene: TRBV7-2
j_gene: TRBJ2-5
CDR3nt: TGTGCCAGCAGCCCCCCAGAGCGGGGGAGAGAGACCCAGTACTTC
CDR3aa: CASSPPERGRETQYF

abundance: once
d_gene: TRBD1
v_gene: TRBV19
j_gene: TRBJ1-5
CDR3nt: TGTGCCAGTAGGGGACAGTATAATCAGCCCCAGCATTTT
CDR3aa: CASRGQYNQPQHF

abundance: once
d_gene: NA
v_gene: TRBV18
j_gene: TRBJ2-2
CDR3nt: TGTGCCAGCTCACCCTCCTCCGGGAGCGGGGAGCTGTTTTTT
CDR3aa: CASSPSSGSGELFF

abundance: NA
d_gene: TRBD1
v_gene: TRBV5-8
j_gene: TRBJ2-7
CDR3nt: TGTGCCAGCAGCTTGCTACGGGACAGCTTCACCTACGAGCAGTACTTC
CDR3aa: CASSLLRDSFTYEQYF

abundance: NA
d_gene: NA
v_gene: TRBV5-1
j_gene: TRBJ1-1
CDR3nt: TGCGCCAGCAGCTTGGGGTCGGTTCAGAACACTGAAGCTTTCTTT
CDR3aa: CASSLGSVQNTEAFF

abundance: few
d_gene: NA
v_gene: TRBV7-9
j_gene: TRBJ1-4
CDR3nt: TGTGCCAGCAGCCCAGGGCAAACTAATGAAAAACTGTTTTTT
CDR3aa: CASSPGQTNEKLFF

abundance: NA
d_gene: NA
v_gene: TRBV7-3
j_gene: TRBJ2-1
CDR3nt: TGTGCCAGCAGCCTTATCGGAGGGGGGTTGAATGAGCAGTTCTTC
CDR3aa: CASSLIGGGLNEQFF

abundance: NA
d_gene: NA
v_gene: TRBV7-6
j_gene: TRBJ2-5
CDR3nt: TGTGCCAGCAGCCAGACCGCGAGCGAGGCAGGGGCCCAGTACTTC
CDR3aa: CASSQTASEAGAQYF

abundance: NA
d_gene: NA
v_gene: TRBV20-1
j_gene: TRBJ2-3
CDR3nt: TGCAGTGCCGGGGCGAATACGCAGTATTTT
CDR3aa: CSAGANTQYF

abundance: NA
d_gene: NA
v_gene: TRBV4-2
j_gene: TRBJ2-3
CDR3nt: TGTGCCAGCAGGTCCCGCCGGGAAGCCCCCACAGATACGCAGTATTTT
CDR3aa: CASRSRREAPTDTQYF